These 18 T cell receptor beta chains were sequenced from one sample in a study of control samples from healthy donors and cancer patients. The repertoire was sequenced with immunoSEQ multiplex PCR; TCRdb's copy has only in-frame clones and lacks some. The sample holds about 130,000 clones, around 90% seen once. The material sequenced was blood. All receptors derive from a man aged 18 to 29 in good health.

The gene calls are TRBV4-1 and TRBJ1-6, with no clear D. The CDR3 is made up of 19 amino acids. Trimming stripped 1 base from V and 7 bases from J, with 23 bases between. The V gene's germline CDR1 is MGHRA and CDR2 YSYEKL. The CDR3 coding sequence is TGCGCCAGCAGCCAAGTTTTTGTGGGCAGGCAGATTAAGAATTCACCCCTCCACTTT. This sequence encodes CASSQVFVGRQIKNSPLHF.

The chain links TRBV12-5 to TRBJ2-7; no reliable D call. There are 13 residues in the CDR3. V lost 6 bases to trimming and J lost 4 bases, with 13 bases between them. Germline loops: CDR1 LGHNT, CDR2 FRNRAP. The CDR3 DNA is TGTGCTAGTGGAGTGGGGATCGGATACGAGCAGTACTTC. Amino acid sequence: CASGVGIGYEQYF.

The CDR3 here is CASAPGTDTQYF. The CDR3 DNA sequence: TGTGCCAGCGCCCCGGGCACAGATACGCAGTATTTT. The chain joins TRBV2 to TRBJ2-3; no clear D gene. Germline CDR1 reads SNHLY; CDR2 reads FYNNEI. The length of the CDR3 is 12 residues. Trimming removed 8 bases from V and 1 base from J, with 7 bases in between.

V is TRBV4-2 and J is TRBJ2-5, with D possibly being TRBD1 or TRBD2 (6 bases each). In germline, CDR1 is LGHNA, CDR2 YNFKEQ. This CDR3 contains 15 residues. Trimming removed 0 bases at V and 5 bases at J, with 13 bases between. The CDR3 DNA reads as TGTGCCAGCAGCCAAGAGCCGGGGGCGTCCGAGACCCAGTACTTC. The encoded protein is CASSQEPGASETQYF.

This clone was detected only once. The chain is built from TRBV4-1 and TRBJ1-4; D not certain. CDR3 size: 16 residues. Trimming removed 2 bases at V and 0 bases at J, with 10 bases between. CDR1 and CDR2 from the germline V gene are MGHRA and YSYEKL. Here the CDR3 reads CASSQFGYTTNEKLFF. The CDR3 DNA sequence: TGCGCCAGCAGCCAATTTGGGTACACAACTAATGAAAAACTGTTTTTT.

The CDR3 spells CASSSRPKTKEQFF. CDR3 DNA: TGTGCCAGCAGCTCCCGCCCTAAGACTAAAGAGCAGTTCTTC. The gene calls are TRBV9 and TRBJ2-1; possible D gene TRBD2, 5 bases. Germline V CDR1 and CDR2: SGDLS, YYNGEE. The V end lost 4 bases, the J end lost 10 bases, and 18 bases lay between the germline ends. The CDR3 is 14 residues long.

The chain links TRBV4-2 to TRBJ2-1; the D is unclear. Germline CDR1 is LGHNA and CDR2 is YNFKEQ. Trimming shortened V by 1 base and J by 6 bases, and 7 bases separated the two germline ends. The CDR3 sequence is 13 residues long. The CDR3 DNA reads as TGTGCCAGCAGCCAAGCCCGTTCCAATGAGCAGTTCTTC. It encodes CASSQARSNEQFF.

This sequence joins TRBV4-1 and TRBJ1-4; possibly TRBD1 for D (5 bases). Germline CDR1 is MGHRA and CDR2 is YSYEKL. The CDR3 is 15 amino acids. Deletions cut 5 bases from V and 1 base from J, with 11 bases between. The CDR3 spells CASSKGEGTNEKLFF. CDR3 in DNA: TGCGCCAGCAGCAAAGGGGAGGGAACTAATGAAAAACTGTTTTTT.

V gene TRBV5-6 combines with J gene TRBJ2-2; no firm D call. Per germline, CDR1 SGHDT and CDR2 YYEEEE. Trimming left V 2 bases short and J 10 bases short, with 15 bases between. CDR3 length: 14 amino acids. CDR3 loop: CASSLSQGFPELFF. CDR3 in DNA: TGTGCCAGCAGCTTAAGTCAAGGGTTCCCGGAGCTGTTTTTT.

This clone was recorded a few times. This rearrangement joins TRBV5-1 to TRBJ2-3; D is perhaps TRBD2 (5 bases). The CDR3 totals 16 residues. Looked up from germline, CDR1 is SGHRS and CDR2 is YFSETQ. Trimming pared 1 base from V and 3 bases from J, leaving 15 bases between. The CDR3 bases are TGCGCCAGCAGCTTGAGATCCGGGGAAGGGACAGATACGCAGTATTTT. This gives the protein CASSLRSGEGTDTQYF. The full variable domain, rest sourced from reference TRBV5-1 and TRBJ2-3, is KAGVTQTPRYLIKTRGQQVTLSCSPISGHRSVSWYQQTPGQGLQFLFEYFSETQRNKGNFPGRFSGRQFSNSRSEMNVSTLELGDSALYLCASSLRSGEGTDTQYFGPGTRLTVL.

The chain links TRBV6-5 to TRBJ2-1; TRBD2 is a possible D gene (5 bases). Germline assignment: CDR1 MNHEY and CDR2 SVGAGI. Trimming cost V 2 bases and J 9 bases, with 5 bases left between them. The CDR3 contains 11 residues. The CDR3: CASSYAGEQFF. CDR3 in DNA: TGTGCCAGCAGTTACGCGGGTGAGCAGTTCTTC.

The rearrangement joins TRBV19 to TRBJ2-3, with 8 bases matching TRBD2. Germline assignment: CDR1 LNHDA and CDR2 SQIVND (reference sequence). The CDR3 runs 12 residues. The V gene end was trimmed by 9 bases and the J gene end by 4 bases; junction bases not matched to a gene: 3. The CDR3 loop is CASRGGADTQYF. The CDR3 DNA reads TGTGCCAGCCGGGGGGGTGCAGATACGCAGTATTTT.

The chain recombines TRBV10-2 with TRBJ2-3; no firm D call. The CDR3 runs 13 residues. Germline V lookup: CDR1 WSHSY, CDR2 SAAADI. V was shortened by 6 bases and J by 2 bases, with 9 bases between the two germline ends. CDR3 loop: CASRAEPTDTQYF. CDR3 nucleotides: TGCGCCAGCAGGGCGGAGCCCACAGATACGCAGTATTTT.

This sequence joins TRBV29-1 and TRBJ1-2, with D unclear. This CDR3 region has 11 residues. V lost 4 bases to trimming and J lost 4 bases, with 7 bases between them. Germline V CDR1 and CDR2: SQVTM, ANQGSEA. In DNA form, the CDR3 reads TGCAGCGTTGGAGGAGCCTATGGCTACACCTTC. Protein product: CSVGGAYGYTF.

This chain connects TRBV5-4 to TRBJ2-7; D might be TRBD1 or TRBD2, each matching 5 bases. This CDR3 has 15 amino acids. Germline-derived CDR1 and CDR2 are SGHNT and YYREEE (reference sequence). Between the trimmed V and J ends, which lost 2 bases and 0 bases, there was a span of 12 bases. The CDR3 here is CASSLPGPGSYEQYF. CDR3 bases: TGTGCCAGCAGCTTACCGGGGCCCGGCTCCTACGAGCAGTACTTC.

This sequence joins TRBV12-5 and TRBJ1-4; D might be TRBD1 (5 bases). This CDR3 has 13 amino acids. V shed 5 bases and J shed 7 bases, with 11 bases lying between them. CDR1 and CDR2 (germline): LGHNT, FRNRAP. CDR3 amino acids: CASGLGAGEKLFF. The CDR3 DNA sequence: TGTGCTAGTGGTCTTGGGGCGGGTGAAAAACTGTTTTTT.

This chain joins TRBV29-1 and TRBJ1-2; D not certain. The CDR3 loop spans 13 amino acids. V shed 3 bases and J shed 8 bases, with 16 bases lying between them. Germline lookup yields CDR1 SQVTM and CDR2 ANQGSEA. CDR3: CSVDGVGGSGYTF. As DNA, the CDR3 is TGCAGCGTTGACGGCGTGGGCGGCAGCGGCTACACCTTC.

V usage is TRBV25-1 and J usage is TRBJ1-6; D remains ambiguous. Germline V gene data show CDR1 as MGHDK and CDR2 as SYGVNS. V lost 3 bases and J 9 bases, leaving 15 bases between the germline ends. CDR3 length equals 15 residues. CDR3 residues: CASSESGQRGSPLHF. The CDR3, as DNA: TGTGCCAGCAGTGAGTCGGGCCAGAGAGGTTCACCCCTCCACTTT.